These T cell receptor beta chains were read from a single sample in a study of cytomegalovirus exposure and HLA in healthy donors. Using immunoSEQ multiplex PCR, the repertoire was profiled, and TCRdb retains in-frame clones only, with some absent. The sample carries about 190,000 clones, around 85% recorded once. The specimen sequenced was PBMCs. The receptors come from a man in his forties or fifties in good health and CMV-seronegative. CDR3s include the opening cysteine and the closing phenylalanine or tryptophan. The D gene is left open where the match is weak. Clone size appears in some rows only: once, few, many, or a class for an expanded clone.

J | D | size | V | DNA | CDR3
TRBJ1-2 | NA | NA | TRBV5-1 | TGCGCCAGCAGCACCGACATTTTCAACTATGGCTACACCTTC | CASSTDIFNYGYTF
TRBJ2-1 | NA | NA | TRBV7-8 | TGTGCCAGCAGCTTAGGGTATGGGGGGAATGAGCAGTTCTTC | CASSLGYGGNEQFF
TRBJ2-1 | TRBD2 | NA | TRBV5-4 | TGTGCCAGCAGCTTGCTACTAGCGGGGGGTGAGCAGTTCTTC | CASSLLLAGGEQFF
TRBJ2-5 | TRBD1 | NA | TRBV19 | TGTGCCAGTAGACGCCGGGACAGGGGTTTTGAGACCCAGTACTTC | CASRRRDRGFETQYF
TRBJ1-2 | TRBD1 | NA | TRBV9 | TGTGCCAGCAGCGCAGCCACAGGGGCGAGGGAGGGCTACACCTTC | CASSAATGAREGYTF
TRBJ2-1 | NA | NA | TRBV6-4 | TGTGCCAGCCGGGTTACCCCATACCACAATGAGCAGTTCTTC | CASRVTPYHNEQFF
TRBJ2-5 | NA | NA | TRBV4-2 | TGTGCCAGCAGCCAAGATTGGGAGCTAACGAGCCTTCAAGAGACCCAGTACTTC | CASSQDWELTSLQETQYF
TRBJ2-6 | TRBD2 | NA | TRBV30 | TGTGCCTGGAGCGCCCCCGGACTAGCGGGGGGAACTGGGGCCAACGTCCTGACTTTC | CAWSAPGLAGGTGANVLTF
TRBJ2-1 | TRBD2 | NA | TRBV14 | TGTGCCAGCAGCCAGAGGGGGACTAGTTTTTCCTACAATGAGCAGTTCTTC | CASSQRGTSFSYNEQFF
TRBJ1-5 | TRBD1 | once | TRBV27 | TGTGCCAGCAGTTTTAGTGGGACAGGGTGGAATCAGCCCCAGCATTTT | CASSFSGTGWNQPQHF
TRBJ2-2 | NA | NA | TRBV5-8 | TGTGCCAGCAGCTTGCTCCAGGGTCGGGTCGGGGAGCTGTTTTTT | CASSLLQGRVGELFF
TRBJ2-7 | NA | NA | TRBV25-1 | TGTGCCAGCAGTGAACCCAGGGTTTACGAGCAGTACTTC | CASSEPRVYEQYF
TRBJ2-1 | NA | NA | TRBV6-6 | TGTGCCAGCAGTACCCGAGGGAACCATGAGCAGTTCTTC | CASSTRGNHEQFF
TRBJ1-2 | NA | once | TRBV27 | TGTGCCAGCAGTGCCGGGTTCAATGGCTACACCTTC | CASSAGFNGYTF
TRBJ2-3 | TRBD1 | NA | TRBV7-2 | TGTGCCAGCAGCCGAGGACAGGTACTTTTAGATACGCAGTATTTT | CASSRGQVLLDTQYF
TRBJ1-1 | NA | NA | TRBV7-8 | TGTGCCAGCAGCTTAGAGTCGGCGGCGAACACTGAAGCTTTCTTT | CASSLESAANTEAFF
TRBJ2-1 | NA | once | TRBV7-9 | TGTGCCAGCAGCTCCCCTAGCAGTGAGCAGTTCTTC | CASSSPSSEQFF
TRBJ2-3 | NA | NA | TRBV29-1 | TGCAGCGTTCAGTGGTCTGGCACAGATACGCAGTATTTT | CSVQWSGTDTQYF
TRBJ2-7 | TRBD1 | NA | TRBV5-1 | TGCGCCAGCAGCCAGATTCGACAGGGGGCCCCCTACGAGCAGTACTTC | CASSQIRQGAPYEQYF
TRBJ1-1 | NA | NA | TRBV29-1 | TGCAGCGTTGTAGTAAGGCGGCCCTTTGGGACTGAAGCTTTCTTT | CSVVVRRPFGTEAFF
TRBJ1-1 | TRBD1 | NA | TRBV15 | TGTGCCACCAGCAGAGATTCAATAATTACTCAGGGGGACACTGAAGCTTTCTTT | CATSRDSIITQGDTEAFF
TRBJ1-4 | NA | NA | TRBV11-2 | TGTGCCAGCAGCTTAGAGGTAGCTCGCGTCGAAAAACTGTTTTTT | CASSLEVARVEKLFF
TRBJ1-1 | NA | NA | TRBV7-2 | TGTGCCAGCAGCCCGGGAATTGATTCTGAAGCTTTCTTT | CASSPGIDSEAFF
TRBJ2-7 | NA | NA | TRBV2 | TGTGCCAGCAGTGCAGGGATAAACTACGAGCAGTACTTC | CASSAGINYEQYF
TRBJ1-3 | NA | NA | TRBV18 | TGTGCCAGCTCACCAACAGGATTCTCTGGAAACACCATATATTTT | CASSPTGFSGNTIYF
TRBJ1-5 | TRBD1 | NA | TRBV9 | TGTGCCAGCAGCCCAGGGACAGGGGTTAGCAATCAGCCCCAGCATTTT | CASSPGTGVSNQPQHF
TRBJ2-7 | NA | few | TRBV27 | TGTGCCAGCAGACAGCTTAGCTCCTACGAGCAGTACTTC | CASRQLSSYEQYF
TRBJ1-1 | TRBD1 | few | TRBV19 | TGTGCCAGTAGTAGGTCCGGAGGGGGCCTTGCTGAAGCTTTCTTT | CASSRSGGGLAEAFF
TRBJ1-1 | TRBD1 | NA | TRBV7-2 | TGTGCCAGCAGCTCGGGGGACAGGCCCGTGAACACTGAAGCTTTCTTT | CASSSGDRPVNTEAFF
TRBJ2-3 | NA | NA | TRBV5-1 | TGCGCCAGCAGCGTAGGTGGACACACAGATACGCAGTATTTT | CASSVGGHTDTQYF
TRBJ1-1 | NA | NA | TRBV29-1 | TGCAGCGCCAAATCCGGGGATGAAGCTTTCTTT | CSAKSGDEAFF
TRBJ2-7 | NA | NA | TRBV7-8 | TGTGCCAGCAGCTTAGGTGCCTCGCCTAGCTCCTACGAGCAGTACTTC | CASSLGASPSSYEQYF
TRBJ1-1 | NA | once | TRBV10-3 | TGTGCCATCAGCCCTTCCCGGGGGGGGAACACTGAAGCTTTCTTT | CAISPSRGGNTEAFF
TRBJ2-3 | NA | NA | TRBV7-2 | TGTGCCAGCAGCCCGATTGGGGGGACTTCCACAGATACGCAGTATTTT | CASSPIGGTSTDTQYF
TRBJ1-2 | TRBD1 | NA | TRBV7-9 | TGTGCCAGCAGCTTATACCGGGACAGGGACGCTCATGGCTACACCTTC | CASSLYRDRDAHGYTF
TRBJ1-6 | TRBD1 | NA | TRBV7-2 | TGTGCCAGCAGCTTAGGGGGACAGGGTATTTCACCCCTCCACTTT | CASSLGGQGISPLHF
TRBJ1-2 | TRBD1 | NA | TRBV29-1 | TGCAGCGTTGAAGAGGACAGGGTGCAAGATGGCTACACCTTC | CSVEEDRVQDGYTF
TRBJ1-5 | NA | NA | TRBV18 | TGTGCCAGCTCATCCCTAATAGATCAGCCCCAGCATTTT | CASSSLIDQPQHF
TRBJ1-2 | TRBD1 | few | TRBV15 | TGTGCCACTACGACAGGGTTCGGTGGCTACACCTTC | CATTTGFGGYTF
TRBJ1-4 | NA | NA | TRBV4-3 | TGCGCCAGCAGCCAAGAATGGCAGGGGTTGGCTAATGAAAAACTGTTTTTT | CASSQEWQGLANEKLFF
TRBJ1-3 | TRBD1 | NA | TRBV5-1 | TGCGCCAGCAGCGCATCCGGGACAGGAGGCGGAAACACCATATATTTT | CASSASGTGGGNTIYF
TRBJ1-2 | TRBD1 | NA | TRBV10-2 | TGCGCCAGTGAGGGACAGGGGGAGGGCTACACCTTC | CASEGQGEGYTF
TRBJ1-4 | NA | NA | TRBV5-1 | TGCGCCAGCAGCCCCGGGGAGGGGGTAGGTGAAAAACTGTTTTTT | CASSPGEGVGEKLFF
TRBJ2-7 | NA | NA | TRBV6-5 | TGTGCCAGCAGCTACGCGGACAGCTCCTACGAGCAGTACTTC | CASSYADSSYEQYF
TRBJ2-1 | TRBD1 | NA | TRBV2 | TGTGCCAGCAGTTACAACAGGGGGCTCTACAATGAGCAGTTCTTC | CASSYNRGLYNEQFF
TRBJ1-2 | TRBD1 | NA | TRBV9 | TGTGCCAGCAGCTTTTCCGGGACAGGGGCATATGGCTACACCTTC | CASSFSGTGAYGYTF
TRBJ2-5 | TRBD2 | NA | TRBV29-1 | TGCAGCGTTGAAGGCGGGGGGCCGGTAGAGACCCAGTACTTC | CSVEGGGPVETQYF
TRBJ1-1 | NA | NA | TRBV6-5 | TGTGCCAGCAGTTACTCGAGGGCAGGGGCCGCTGAAGCTTTCTTT | CASSYSRAGAAEAFF
TRBJ2-5 | TRBD2 | NA | TRBV5-4 | TGTGCCAGCAGCCCTAAGACTAGCGGGGGAACAGAGACCCAGTACTTC | CASSPKTSGGTETQYF
TRBJ2-3 | NA | NA | TRBV11-2 | TGTGCCAGCAGCTGGAACAGGGCAAATACGCAGTATTTT | CASSWNRANTQYF
TRBJ2-2 | TRBD1 | once | TRBV15 | TGTGCCACCAGCAGAGGCCCGGGACAGGGGGCGAACACCGGGGAGCTGTTTTTT | CATSRGPGQGANTGELFF
TRBJ2-2 | NA | NA | TRBV4-3 | TGCGCCAGCAGCCAAGATCGGGTAGCAGAGACCGGGGAGCTGTTTTTT | CASSQDRVAETGELFF
TRBJ1-4 | NA | NA | TRBV21-1 | TGTGCCAGCGGAAACTGGGCCTTT | CASGNWAF
TRBJ2-5 | TRBD1 | NA | TRBV7-2 | TGTGCCAGCAGCTTACAGGGGGCCCCCCGAGAGACCCAGTACTTC | CASSLQGAPRETQYF
TRBJ1-1 | TRBD1 | NA | TRBV5-1 | TGCGCCAGCAGCTCCGAGACAGGGGCAAATGAAGCTTTCTTT | CASSSETGANEAFF